What follows describes a single TCR beta chain. Distinct nucleotide sequences in the sample also encode this CDR3. The data originate from a study of shared clonotypes between healthy human individuals. In the authors' workflow: Filtering of immunoSEQ junctional sequences could not match full-length read filtering. The assay was immunoSEQ multiplex PCR, and TCRdb's table has in-frame clones only and misses some. The DNA was the basis for D and trimming; V, J and clone size are from that table. The sample lists roughly 1,500,000 clones, approximately 98% occurring once. In germline, CDR1 is LNHDA, CDR2 SQIVND (reference sequence). The CDR3 totals 12 residues. V gave up 4 bases and J gave up 4 bases, with 8 bases separating them.

This receptor was identified in a man younger than 45 in good health. This chain connects TRBV19 to TRBJ2-7; D is ambiguous. The sample consisted of naive CD4+ T cells sorted from blood. The subset here: CD45RA+ positively selected. CDR3 sequence: CASSNGRYEQYF. CDR3 nucleotides: TGTGCCAGTAGTAATGGGCGGTACGAGCAGTACTTC.